The 15 T cell receptor beta chains presented below share a single source sample, sequenced in a study of metastatic and nonmetastatic thyroid tumors. TCRdb re-processed the PCR reads through MiXCR. The data show 53,000 or so clones, approximately 22% seen once. Among the patients, none had received any treatment before thyroid surgery. The sequencing sample was made of blood. These receptors all come from a female donor with papillary thyroid cancer or a benign thyroid nodule (not recorded which). Some clones in this sample may be carry-over from other donors' samples.

This clone was counted many times. The chain links TRBV7-8 to TRBJ2-5; no firm D call. Trimming stripped 1 base from V and 6 bases from J, with 3 bases between. Germline V gives CDR1 SGHVS, CDR2 FQNEAQ. The CDR3 spans 11 residues. The DNA of the CDR3 is TGTGCCAGCAGCTTAGACAAGACCCAGTACTTC. Translation gives CASSLDKTQYF.

V usage is TRBV25-1 and J usage is TRBJ2-1, with 14 bases that match TRBD2. Germline CDR1 reads MGHDK; CDR2 reads SYGVNS. This CDR3 comprises 20 residues. The junction had 16 bases not matched to a gene; V was cut back by 5 bases and J by 4 bases. The CDR3 sequence: CASSPRLGLAGGNSYNEQFF. CDR3 DNA sequence: TGTGCCAGCAGTCCCCGGTTAGGACTAGCGGGAGGAAACTCATACAATGAGCAGTTCTTC. Using reference TRBV25-1 and TRBJ2-1 for the parts outside the CDR3, the full variable domain is EADIYQTPRYLVIGTGKKITLECSQTMGHDKMYWYQQDPGMELHLIHYSYGVNSTEKGDLSSESTVSRIRTEHFPLTLESARPSHTSQYLCASSPRLGLAGGNSYNEQFFGPGTRLTVL.

This clone was found many times. The J gene is TRBJ2-5, the V gene TRBV9, with D perhaps matching TRBD1 or TRBD2 (5 bases each). Germline CDR1 reads SGDLS; CDR2 reads YYNGEE. With 4 bases removed from V and 2 bases from J, the gap between germline ends came to 9 bases. The CDR3 contains 13 residues. CDR3 amino acids: CASSNGAQETQYF. In DNA, the CDR3 is TGTGCCAGCAGCAACGGGGCACAAGAGACCCAGTACTTC. The full variable domain, its missing parts supplied by reference TRBV9 and TRBJ2-5, is DSGVTQTPKHLITATGQRVTLRCSPRSGDLSVYWYQQSLDQGLQFLIQYYNGEERAKGNILERFSAQQFPDLHSELNLSSLELGDSALYFCASSNGAQETQYFGPGTRLLVL.

This clone appeared many times. The chain couples TRBV28 to TRBJ2-6, with TRBD1 identical over 9 bases. In germline, CDR1 is MDHEN, CDR2 SYDVKM. This CDR3 is 16 amino acids long. V dropped 6 bases and J dropped 2; count of bases not matched to a gene: 5. DNA for the CDR3: TGTGCCAGCAGGGACAGGGGCACGGCTGGGGCCAACGTCCTGACTTTC. It translates to CASRDRGTAGANVLTF.

This clone was found a few times. J is TRBJ2-2 and V is TRBV28; the D gene is possibly TRBD1 (5 bases). The CDR3 length is 18 residues. The germline V and J ends were trimmed by 0 bases and 6 bases, with 20 bases remaining between them. The germline gives CDR1 MDHEN, CDR2 SYDVKM. The CDR3 nucleotides read TGTGCCAGCAGTTTATGGGACAAGGTCTATACAAACGCCGGGGAGCTGTTTTTT. It yields the protein CASSLWDKVYTNAGELFF. Based on the CDR3 plus reference TRBV28 and TRBJ2-2, the full variable domain is DVKVTQSSRYLVKRTGEKVFLECVQDMDHENMFWYRQDPGLGLRLIYFSYDVKMKEKGDIPEGYSVSREKKERFSLILESASTNQTSMYLCASSLWDKVYTNAGELFFGEGSRLTVL.

At least ten counts were recorded for this clone. The V gene is TRBV18, the J gene TRBJ2-3; tentative D call: TRBD1 (5 bases). V was shortened by 6 bases and J by 6 bases, with 7 bases between the two germline ends. This CDR3 contains 11 residues. The germline CDR1 and CDR2 sequences are KGHSH and LQKENI. Here the CDR3 reads CASSHRDTQYF. CDR3 bases: TGTGCCAGCTCGCACAGGGATACGCAGTATTTT.

Turning to this clone: A much more abundant neighbour one base away suggests this may be a read error. The chain uses TRBV7-8 and TRBJ2-5; TRBD2 aligns across 10 bases. The CDR3 covers 17 residues. From germline, CDR1 is SGHVS and CDR2 FQNEAQ. CDR3 bases: TGTGCCAGCAGCGCTCATCGGACTAGCGGCCTCCAAGAGGCCCAGTACTTC. This sequence encodes CASSAHRTSGLQEAQYF.

This clone appeared many times. The chain joins TRBV7-2 to TRBJ2-3; 11 positions agree with TRBD1. After removal of 5 bases from V and 4 bases from J, the junction contained 2 bases not matched to a gene. The CDR3 is 14 amino acids. Germline V lookup: CDR1 SGHTA, CDR2 FQGNSA. The CDR3 DNA reads TGTGCCAGCAGCCCGGACAGGGGGCCAGATACGCAGTATTTT. Translated: CASSPDRGPDTQYF.

This clone turned up a few times. An end of the junction differs from the germline gene, which may be a read error. This chain connects TRBV3-1 to TRBJ1-1, with D possibly TRBD1 on 6 matching bases. The CDR3 is 16 amino acids. Germline V gene data show CDR1 as LGHDT and CDR2 as YNNKEL (reference sequence). CDR3 residues: CASINSGGLMNTEASF. The DNA for the CDR3 is TGTGCCAGCATCAATAGCGGGGGGCTAATGAACACTGAAGCTTCCTTT.

On this clone: The junction shows a germline mismatch at one end, possibly a read error. This chain connects TRBV19 to TRBJ2-1, with 8 bases identical to TRBD2. CDR1 is LNHDA, CDR2 SQIVND, per germline (reference sequence). The CDR3 is 15 residues long. DNA of the CDR3: TGTTCCAGTAGTAAAGGTCAAGCGGGGGACAATGAGCAGTTCTTC. It is translated as CSSSKGQAGDNEQFF.

In the case of this clone: It may be a read error: a sequence one base away is much more abundant. This sample also contains other DNA sequences that code for the same CDR3. The V call is TRBV5-1, the J call TRBJ2-7; D gene unclear. Germline CDR1 reads SGHRS; CDR2 reads YFSETQ. Trimming shortened V by 5 bases and J by 2 bases, and 14 bases separated the two germline ends. CDR3 length: 14 residues. The CDR3 region has the DNA TGCGCCAGCAGGCCCGGTACGGCCCCCTACGAGCAGTACTTC. It encodes CASRPGTAPYEQYF.

As for this clone: The conserved phenylalanine or tryptophan is not found at the CDR3 terminus, so this likely reflects a read error. The V gene is TRBV20-1, the J gene TRBJ1-2; D gene ambiguous. Germline V gene lookup returns CDR1 DFQATT and CDR2 SNEGSKA (reference sequence). This CDR3 has 14 residues. The ends were cut back, 5 bases at V and 6 bases at J, with 19 bases in the middle. CDR3 sequence (DNA): TGCAGTGCTCCCTCTGTGAGGGTGTCCGATGGCTACACCCTC. The encoded protein is CSAPSVRVSDGYTL.

This clone was detected ten times or more. The V gene is TRBV6-5, the J gene TRBJ2-2; tentative D call: TRBD1 (5 bases). With 0 bases removed from V and 0 bases from J, the gap between germline ends came to 8 bases. Germline CDR1 MNHEY, CDR2 SVGAGI. This CDR3 comprises 16 residues. This CDR3 is CASSYSVRANTGELFF. The CDR3 coding sequence is TGTGCCAGCAGTTACTCGGTCAGGGCGAACACCGGGGAGCTGTTTTTT.

This clone occurred many times. The V gene is TRBV12-3 or TRBV12-4, the J gene TRBJ2-2, with 11 bases aligning to TRBD1. V was clipped by 6 bases and J by 7 bases; unmatched bases: 7. The CDR3 sequence is 15 residues long. CDR3 in amino acids: CASRRTGGGNGELFF. As DNA, the CDR3 is TGTGCCAGCAGAAGGACAGGGGGCGGGAACGGGGAGCTGTTTTTT.

This clone appeared once. The chain carries TRBV6-2 or TRBV6-3 and TRBJ2-6; TRBD1 is a possible D gene (5 bases). The germline gives CDR1 MNHEY, CDR2 SVGEGT. V was cut by 8 bases and J by 10 bases, with 18 bases left in between. CDR3 size: 14 residues. CDR3 nucleotides: TGTGCCAGCGAAAGGGGAACTGGGTCAAACGTCCTGACTTTC. It specifies CASERGTGSNVLTF.